This T cell receptor (beta chain) was sequenced for a study of glioma-infiltrating T cells. Amplification of TCR alpha and beta CDR3 regions from RNA used iRepertoire nested multiplex PCR. MiXCR was run by TCRdb on the multiplex PCR reads, yielding one entry per CDR3 protein. The sample holds 100,000 to 150,000 distinct CDR3 sequences, roughly a quarter seen once. Overall study findings and caveats: Tissue-blood divergence was below expectation in non-neoplastic patients, above in gliomas.

About this clonotype itself: Its antigen is not identified.

Looked up from germline, CDR1 is SGHAT and CDR2 is FQNNGV. The CDR3 length is 14 residues. Trimming took 3 bases from V and 3 from J; bases not matched to a gene: 4. The chain links TRBV11-2 to TRBJ1-2; 7 bases are shared with TRBD1. This sequence originates from a human donor with low-grade glioma or glioblastoma, undergoing nonglioma brain surgery, or in good health (not recorded which). Sequencing input: glioma tissue, nonneoplastic brain tissue, or PBMCs (not recorded which). CDR3 nucleotide sequence: TGTGCCAGCAGCTTCAGGGGGGGGGACTATGGCTACACCTTC. Amino acid sequence: CASSFRGGDYGYTF.